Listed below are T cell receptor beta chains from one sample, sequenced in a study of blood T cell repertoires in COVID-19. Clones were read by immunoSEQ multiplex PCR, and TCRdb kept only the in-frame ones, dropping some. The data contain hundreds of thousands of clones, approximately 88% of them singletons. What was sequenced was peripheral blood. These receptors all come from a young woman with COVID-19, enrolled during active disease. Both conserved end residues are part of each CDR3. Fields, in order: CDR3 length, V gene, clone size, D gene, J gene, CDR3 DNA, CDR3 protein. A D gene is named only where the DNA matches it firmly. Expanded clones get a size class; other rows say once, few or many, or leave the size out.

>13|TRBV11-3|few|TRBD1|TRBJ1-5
TGTGCCAGCAGTCCCGACAGGGAAAGAACCCAGCATTTT
CASSPDRERTQHF
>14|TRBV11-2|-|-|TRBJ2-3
TGTGCCAGCAGCTTAGATAGCATCACAGATACGCAGTATTTT
CASSLDSITDTQYF
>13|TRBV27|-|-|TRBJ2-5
TGTGCCAGCATCGACCAGCCCGGGGAGACCCAGTACTTC
CASIDQPGETQYF
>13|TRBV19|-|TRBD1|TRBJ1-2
TGTGCCAGTAGTAGACAGGGGTCCTATGGCTACACCTTC
CASSRQGSYGYTF
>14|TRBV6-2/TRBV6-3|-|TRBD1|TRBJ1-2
TGTGCCAGCAGTCGGGCCGGGACAGATTATGGCTACACCTTC
CASSRAGTDYGYTF
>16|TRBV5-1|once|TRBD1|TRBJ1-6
TGCGCCAGCAGCTTGGTACCAGGGGGCATGGGGTCACCCCTCCACTTT
CASSLVPGGMGSPLHF
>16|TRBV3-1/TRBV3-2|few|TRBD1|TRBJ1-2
TGTGCCAGCAGCCAAGTCCCCGGGACAGGGCGGTTAGGCTACACCTTC
CASSQVPGTGRLGYTF
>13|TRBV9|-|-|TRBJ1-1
TGTGCCAGCAGCGTGGACAGGAACACTGAAGCTTTCTTT
CASSVDRNTEAFF
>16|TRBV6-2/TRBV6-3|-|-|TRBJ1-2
TGTGCCAGCAGCGAAACAGGGTCCGAGCTAGGCTATGGCTACACCTTC
CASSETGSELGYGYTF
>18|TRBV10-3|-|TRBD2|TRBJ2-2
TGTGCCATCAGTGAGTCGCCGGGGGGGCTGCCACACACCGGGGAGCTGTTTTTT
CAISESPGGLPHTGELFF
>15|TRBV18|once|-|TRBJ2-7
TGTGCCAGCTCACCGCTACCCCGGGGTTCCTACGAGCAGTACTTC
CASSPLPRGSYEQYF
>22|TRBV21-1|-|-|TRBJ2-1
TGTGCCAGCAGCAACTCCGGGGGACGGGGACTAGCGGGACTGAGCTCCTACAATGAGCAGTTCTTC
CASSNSGGRGLAGLSSYNEQFF
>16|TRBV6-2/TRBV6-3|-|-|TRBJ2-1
TGTGCCAGCAGTTCCCGGGGTAGTGGGGTACGCAATGAGCAGTTCTTC
CASSSRGSGVRNEQFF
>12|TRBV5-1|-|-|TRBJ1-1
TGCGCCAGCAGCGAGGAGAGGACTGAAGCTTTCTTT
CASSEERTEAFF
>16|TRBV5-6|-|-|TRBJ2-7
TGTGCCAGCAGCTCGCCTCGGGGGACGGGGACCTACGAGCAGTACTTC
CASSSPRGTGTYEQYF
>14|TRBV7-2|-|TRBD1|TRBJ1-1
TGTGCCAGCAGCTCACCAAACAGGGGAGTGGGAGCTTTCTTT
CASSSPNRGVGAFF
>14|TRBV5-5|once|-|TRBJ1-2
TGTGCCAGCAGCTTATATTTTTCGGGGAATGGCTACACCTTC
CASSLYFSGNGYTF
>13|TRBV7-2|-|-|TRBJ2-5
TGTGCCAGCAGCTTAGGGGGTGGGGCGACCCAGTACTTC
CASSLGGGATQYF
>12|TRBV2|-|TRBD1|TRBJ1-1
TGTGCCAGCGGGACAGTCAACACTGAAGCTTTCTTT
CASGTVNTEAFF
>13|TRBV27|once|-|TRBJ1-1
TGTGCCAGCTACCCACCCAGGAACACTGAAGCTTTCTTT
CASYPPRNTEAFF
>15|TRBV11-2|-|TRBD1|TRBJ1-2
TGTGCCAGCAGCCTTTTGACAGGGACGGACTATGGCTACACCTTC
CASSLLTGTDYGYTF
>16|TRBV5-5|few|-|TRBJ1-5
TGTGCCAGCAGCTTGGGATCTGGAGGGTTTAATCAGCCCCAGCATTTT
CASSLGSGGFNQPQHF
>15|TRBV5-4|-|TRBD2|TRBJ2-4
TGTGCCAGCAGCCCGAAAGCGGGAGATGAAAACATTCAGTACTTC
CASSPKAGDENIQYF
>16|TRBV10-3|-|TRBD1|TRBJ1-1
TGTGCCATCAGTGAGAAGACAGGGGGGATGAACACTGAAGCTTTCTTT
CAISEKTGGMNTEAFF
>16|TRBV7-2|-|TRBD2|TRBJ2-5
TGTGCCAGCAGCTTAGTGCTAGCGGGGGTCCAAGAGACCCAGTACTTC
CASSLVLAGVQETQYF
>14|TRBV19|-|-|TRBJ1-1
TGTGCCAGTAGTATCGGACTAAGGAACACTGAAGCTTTCTTT
CASSIGLRNTEAFF
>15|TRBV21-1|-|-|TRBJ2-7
TGTGCCAGCAGCAGTACAGGGGGCAAATCCTACGAGCAGTACTTC
CASSSTGGKSYEQYF
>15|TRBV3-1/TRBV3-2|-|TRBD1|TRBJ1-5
TGTGCCAGCAGTCGTACAGGGGGGGTCAATCAGCCCCAGCATTTT
CASSRTGGVNQPQHF
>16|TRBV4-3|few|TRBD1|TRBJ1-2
TGCGCCAGCAGCCAAGATGCAGCAGGGGGCTACTATGGCTACACCTTC
CASSQDAAGGYYGYTF
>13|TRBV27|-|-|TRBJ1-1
TGTGCCAGCAGTTTACCTGGGAGGCCTGAAGCTTTCTTT
CASSLPGRPEAFF
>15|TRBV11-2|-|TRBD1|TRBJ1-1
TGTGCCAGCAGTTACCAGACAGGGGGCGGTACTGAAGCTTTCTTT
CASSYQTGGGTEAFF
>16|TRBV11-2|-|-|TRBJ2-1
TGTGCCAGCAGCTTAGATTTGAGGCAGGGGAGCAATGAGCAGTTCTTC
CASSLDLRQGSNEQFF
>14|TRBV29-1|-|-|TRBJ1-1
TGCAGCGTTGAACGGGGTCCGGAACAAACTGAAGCTTTCTTT
CSVERGPEQTEAFF
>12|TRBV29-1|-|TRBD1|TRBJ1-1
TGCAGCGTATCAGGGGGTATGGATGAAGCTTTCTTT
CSVSGGMDEAFF
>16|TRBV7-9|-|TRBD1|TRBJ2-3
TGTGCCAGCAGCCCCCAGACAGGGCCGCGCACAGATACGCAGTATTTT
CASSPQTGPRTDTQYF
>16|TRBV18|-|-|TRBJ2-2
TGTGCCAGCTCATCCTGGACAAGCGCGAACACCGGGGAGCTGTTTTTT
CASSSWTSANTGELFF
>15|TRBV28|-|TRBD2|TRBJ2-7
TGTGCCAGCAGTGGGAGGGGTTATAACTCCTACGAGCAGTACTTC
CASSGRGYNSYEQYF
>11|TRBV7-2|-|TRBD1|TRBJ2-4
TGTGCCAGCAGCTCACAGGGGCTTCAGTACTTC
CASSSQGLQYF
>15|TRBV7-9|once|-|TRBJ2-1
TGTGCCAGCAGCCCCCTCAGACAGAGCTACAATGAGCAGTTCTTC
CASSPLRQSYNEQFF
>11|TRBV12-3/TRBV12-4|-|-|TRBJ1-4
TGTGCCAGCAGAAGTGTCGGGGGACTGTTTTTT
CASRSVGGLFF
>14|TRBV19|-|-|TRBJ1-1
TGTGCCAGTAGTATCGACAGGATCGGTACTGAAGCTTTCTTT
CASSIDRIGTEAFF
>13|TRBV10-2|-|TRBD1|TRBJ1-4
TGCGCCAGCCGGGACAGGGCTAATGAAAAACTGTTTTTT
CASRDRANEKLFF
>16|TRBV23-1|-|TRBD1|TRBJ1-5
TGCGCCAGCATTGCCGGGACAGGGTTCAGCAATCAGCCCCAGCATTTT
CASIAGTGFSNQPQHF
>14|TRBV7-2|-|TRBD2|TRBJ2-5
TGTGCCAGCAGCTTGGTACTAGCGGAAGAGACCCAGTACTTC
CASSLVLAEETQYF
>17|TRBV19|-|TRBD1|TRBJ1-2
TGTGCCAGCAACGGACAGGGAAGTTTGGGGGAATTATATGGCTACACCTTC
CASNGQGSLGELYGYTF
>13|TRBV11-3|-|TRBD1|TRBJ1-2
TGTGCCAGCAGCCCCGACAGGGACTATGGCTACACCTTC
CASSPDRDYGYTF
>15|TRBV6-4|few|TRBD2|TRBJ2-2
TGTGCCAGCAGTCCCCTAGGGCGGGGGACCGGGGAGCTGTTTTTT
CASSPLGRGTGELFF
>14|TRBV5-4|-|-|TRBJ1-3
TGTGCCAGCAGCCACGACTCTTCTGGAAACACCATATATTTT
CASSHDSSGNTIYF
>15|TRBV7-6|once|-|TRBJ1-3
TGTGCCAGCAGCCTACGGGGGAGTACTGGAAACACCATATATTTT
CASSLRGSTGNTIYF
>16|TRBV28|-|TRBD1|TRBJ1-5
TGTGCCAGCAGTCCCGAGGGACAGGGGGTGAATCAGCCCCAGCATTTT
CASSPEGQGVNQPQHF
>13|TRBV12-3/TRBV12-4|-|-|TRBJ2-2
TGTGCCACGTTAATGAGGGACACCGGGGAGCTGTTTTTT
CATLMRDTGELFF
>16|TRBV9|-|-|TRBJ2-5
TGTGCCAGCAGCGTAGGAACCTTAAAGGGGGTAGAGACCCAGTACTTC
CASSVGTLKGVETQYF
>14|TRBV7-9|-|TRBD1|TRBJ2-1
TGTGCCAGCAGCATGGAACAGGGGGACGATGAGCAGTTCTTC
CASSMEQGDDEQFF